This T cell receptor beta chain was recovered during a study of control samples from healthy donors and cancer patients. The germline V gene has CDR1 SGHTA and CDR2 FQGNSA. The CDR3 has 14 residues. Trimming cost V 3 bases and J 4 bases, with 12 bases left between them. The repertoire was sequenced with immunoSEQ multiplex PCR; TCRdb's copy has only in-frame clones and lacks some. The sample holds about 180,000 clones, roughly 90% seen once. Sequenced sample: blood. The receptor's source is a woman aged 45-65 years in good health. The J gene is TRBJ1-2, the V gene TRBV7-2; D ambiguous. CDR3 nucleotides: TGTGCCAGCAGCTTCGGTACCGGGTCCTATGGCTACACCTTC. Amino acid sequence: CASSFGTGSYGYTF.